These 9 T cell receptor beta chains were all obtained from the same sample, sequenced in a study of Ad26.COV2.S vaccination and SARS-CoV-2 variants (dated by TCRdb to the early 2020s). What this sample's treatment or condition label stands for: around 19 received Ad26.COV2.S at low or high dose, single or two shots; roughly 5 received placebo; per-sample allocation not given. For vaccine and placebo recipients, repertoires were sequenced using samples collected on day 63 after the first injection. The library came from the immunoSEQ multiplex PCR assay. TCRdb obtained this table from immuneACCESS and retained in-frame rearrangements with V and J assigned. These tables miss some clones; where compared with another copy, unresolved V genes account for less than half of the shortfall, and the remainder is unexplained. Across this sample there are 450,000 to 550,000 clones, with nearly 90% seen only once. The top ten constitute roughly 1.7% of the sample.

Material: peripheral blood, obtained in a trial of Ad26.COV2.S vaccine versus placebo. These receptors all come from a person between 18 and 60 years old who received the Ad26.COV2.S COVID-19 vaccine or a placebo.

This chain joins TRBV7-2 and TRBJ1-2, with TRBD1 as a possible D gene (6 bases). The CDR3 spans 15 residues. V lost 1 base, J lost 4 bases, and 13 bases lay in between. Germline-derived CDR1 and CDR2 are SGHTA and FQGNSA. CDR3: CASSLGGLGAYGYTF. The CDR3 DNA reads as TGTGCCAGCAGCTTAGGGGGGCTGGGGGCCTATGGCTACACCTTC.

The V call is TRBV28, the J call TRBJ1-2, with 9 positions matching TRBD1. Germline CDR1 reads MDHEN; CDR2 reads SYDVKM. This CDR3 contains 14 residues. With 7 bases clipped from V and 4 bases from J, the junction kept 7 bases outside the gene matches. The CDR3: CASKTGTGLYGYTF. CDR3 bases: TGTGCCAGCAAAACCGGGACAGGGCTCTATGGCTACACCTTC.

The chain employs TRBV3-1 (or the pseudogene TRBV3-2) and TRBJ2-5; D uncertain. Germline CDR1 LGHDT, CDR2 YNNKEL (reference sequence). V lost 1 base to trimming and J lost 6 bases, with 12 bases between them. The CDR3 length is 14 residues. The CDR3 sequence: CASSQGWGEKTQYF. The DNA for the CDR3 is TGTGCCAGCAGCCAAGGGTGGGGTGAGAAGACCCAGTACTTC.

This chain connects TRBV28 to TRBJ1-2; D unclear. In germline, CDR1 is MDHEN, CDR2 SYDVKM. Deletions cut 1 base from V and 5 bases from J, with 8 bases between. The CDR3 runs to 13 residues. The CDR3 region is CASSLFSGYGYTF. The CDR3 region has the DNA TGTGCCAGCAGTTTATTCTCGGGGTATGGCTACACCTTC.

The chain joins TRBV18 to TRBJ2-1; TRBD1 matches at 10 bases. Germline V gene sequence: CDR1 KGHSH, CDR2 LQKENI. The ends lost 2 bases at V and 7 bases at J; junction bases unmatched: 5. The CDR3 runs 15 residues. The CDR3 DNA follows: TGTGCCAGCTCACCAGGGACAGGGGAATGGAATGAGCAGTTCTTC. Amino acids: CASSPGTGEWNEQFF. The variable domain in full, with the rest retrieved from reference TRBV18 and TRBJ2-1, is NAGVMQNPRHLVRRRGQEARLRCSPMKGHSHVYWYRQLPEEGLKFMVYLQKENIIDESGMPKERFSAEFPKEGPSILRIQQVVRGDSAAYFCASSPGTGEWNEQFFGPGTRLTVL.

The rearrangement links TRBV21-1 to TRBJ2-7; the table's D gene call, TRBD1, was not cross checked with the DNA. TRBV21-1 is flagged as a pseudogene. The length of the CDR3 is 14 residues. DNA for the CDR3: TGTGCCAGCAGCCACCAGGGGGCAACTACGGAGCAGTACTTC. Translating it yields CASSHQGATTEQYF.

For the CDR3, the DNA is TGTGCCCTTTCCGGGACAGGGTTCGATGAGCAGTTCTTC. Encoded protein: CALSGTGFDEQFF. This chain links TRBV10-3 with TRBJ2-1; 9 bases line up with TRBD1. Trimming cost V 11 bases and J 8 bases; bases outside gene matches: 10. Germline CDR1 reads ENHRY; CDR2 reads SYGVKD. The CDR3 loop spans 13 amino acids.

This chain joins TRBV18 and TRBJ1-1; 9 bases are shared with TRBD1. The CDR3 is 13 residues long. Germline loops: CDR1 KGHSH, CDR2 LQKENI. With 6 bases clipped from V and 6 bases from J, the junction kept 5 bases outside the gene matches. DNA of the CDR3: TGTGCCAGCTCCCAACAGGGGGCCGCTGAAGCTTTCTTT. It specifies CASSQQGAAEAFF. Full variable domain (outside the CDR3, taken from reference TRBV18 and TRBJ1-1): NAGVMQNPRHLVRRRGQEARLRCSPMKGHSHVYWYRQLPEEGLKFMVYLQKENIIDESGMPKERFSAEFPKEGPSILRIQQVVRGDSAAYFCASSQQGAAEAFFGQGTRLTVV.

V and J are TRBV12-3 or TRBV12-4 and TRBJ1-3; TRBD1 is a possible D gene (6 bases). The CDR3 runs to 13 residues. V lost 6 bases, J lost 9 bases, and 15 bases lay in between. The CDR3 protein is CASSRDTFGTIYF. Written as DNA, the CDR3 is TGTGCCAGCAGCCGGGACACCTTCGGCACCATATATTTT.